Sequencing of this TCR beta chain was carried out in a study of T cells after yellow fever vaccination. Overall study findings and caveats: Abundant clonotypes from the bulk population could contaminate FACS-sorted repertoires.

TCRdb re-called the 5' RACE reads with MiXCR, one entry per CDR3 protein. The sample records around 610,000 distinct CDR3 sequences, approximately 13% being singletons. This clonotype has just a few counts. Antigen specificity is unknown. The CDR3 is 14 residues long. Germline V gene sequence: CDR1 MNHNS, CDR2 SASEGT. V was cut by 7 bases and J by 6 bases, with 16 bases left in between. The chain combines TRBV6-1 with TRBJ2-1; maybe TRBD2 (6 bases). The sequence derives from a man younger than 40 who received the YFV17D yellow fever vaccine. The specimen was PBMCs, collected on the day of the yellow fever booster vaccination. The CDR3 loop is CASTAGLRGNEQFF. CDR3 bases: TGTGCCAGCACCGCGGGATTAAGGGGCAATGAGCAGTTCTTC.